The clone carrying this TCR beta chain was observed many times. Its specificity is not known. The source material, RNA transcripts, was used to amplify TCR beta CDR3 regions. First-round RT-PCR with HTBI primers amplified the TCR CDR3 region. Via MiXCR, TCRdb re-called the multiplex PCR reads, giving one row per CDR3 protein. Found here are a few hundred thousand distinct CDR3 sequences, 15% to 20% of them singletons; the top ten hold 15% to 18%. This sample is drawn from a study of T cells in Graves' hyperthyroidism and ophthalmopathy. On the study more broadly: At initial diagnosis, before any treatment had begun, peripheral blood was obtained.

Looked up from germline, CDR1 is MNHEY and CDR2 is SMNVEV (reference sequence). The CDR3 is 17 residues long. The V end lost 4 bases, the J end lost 0 bases, and 16 bases lay between the germline ends. The study, taken as a whole, reports: Most expanded thyroid clonotypes above 0.001 recurred in blood.

This receptor was taken from a woman aged 40 to 55 with Graves' ophthalmopathy. The sequenced material came from blood. The chain combines TRBV27 with TRBJ1-5; D is unresolved. CDR3 residues: CASSSSLGIYSNQPQHF. The DNA for the CDR3 is TGTGCCAGCAGTTCCTCGTTGGGGATCTATAGCAATCAGCCCCAGCATTTT.